The T cell receptor beta chain under discussion was sequenced for a study of blood T cell repertoires in COVID-19. Whole-study context: Samples taken during acute and convalescent COVID-19 were collected in the United States, Italy and Spain.

The data were produced by immunoSEQ multiplex PCR, yet TCRdb's version contains in-frame clones alone and is incomplete. The sample lists approximately 170,000 clones; 80% to 90% were seen once. The ends lost 5 bases at V and 3 bases at J; junction bases unmatched: 5. This CDR3 region has 15 residues. Germline V gene data show CDR1 as MNHEY and CDR2 as SMNVEV (reference sequence). The receptor was derived from a man in his forties who had recovered from COVID-19. Sequences were obtained from peripheral blood. J is TRBJ1-4 and V is TRBV27; 8 bases agree with TRBD1. The chain's CDR3 is CASSRLGQANEKLFF. The CDR3 DNA reads TGTGCCAGCAGTCGTCTGGGACAGGCTAATGAAAAACTGTTTTTT.